This T cell receptor (beta chain) was observed in a study of blood T cell repertoires in COVID-19. On the study more broadly: COVID-19 samples from acute and convalescent phases originated in the United States, Italy and Spain. Nucleic acid was either cDNA or gDNA, and it came from T cells, B-cell-depleted T cells, or PBMCs.

Original processing notes: From reference gene primer amplification, estimates of nucleated cell counts were derived. Data came from immunoSEQ multiplex PCR; TCRdb stores just in-frame clones and leaves some out. That table supplies the V and J calls and clone size; D and trimming were determined from the DNA. The repertoire holds roughly 100,000 clones, with roughly 79% as singletons. This clone occurred a few times. The CDR3 has 16 amino acids. Germline V gene data show CDR1 as SGHAT and CDR2 as FQNNGV. The V and J ends lost 5 bases and 2 bases respectively, with 16 bases between them. The material sequenced was peripheral blood. The chain links TRBV11-2 to TRBJ1-3; D is perhaps TRBD1 (5 bases). The TCR originated in a woman in her 70s with acute or convalescent COVID-19. CDR3 bases: TGTGCCAGCAGCCAATTCTCCAGGGCTCCTGGAAACACCATATATTTT. Translated, it gives CASSQFSRAPGNTIYF. Full variable domain (rest looked up from reference TRBV11-2 and TRBJ1-3): EAGVAQSPRYKIIEKRQSVAFWCNPISGHATLYWYQQILGQGPKLLIQFQNNGVVDDSQLPKDRFSAERLKGVDSTLKIQPAKLEDSAVYLCASSQFSRAPGNTIYFGEGSWLTVV.